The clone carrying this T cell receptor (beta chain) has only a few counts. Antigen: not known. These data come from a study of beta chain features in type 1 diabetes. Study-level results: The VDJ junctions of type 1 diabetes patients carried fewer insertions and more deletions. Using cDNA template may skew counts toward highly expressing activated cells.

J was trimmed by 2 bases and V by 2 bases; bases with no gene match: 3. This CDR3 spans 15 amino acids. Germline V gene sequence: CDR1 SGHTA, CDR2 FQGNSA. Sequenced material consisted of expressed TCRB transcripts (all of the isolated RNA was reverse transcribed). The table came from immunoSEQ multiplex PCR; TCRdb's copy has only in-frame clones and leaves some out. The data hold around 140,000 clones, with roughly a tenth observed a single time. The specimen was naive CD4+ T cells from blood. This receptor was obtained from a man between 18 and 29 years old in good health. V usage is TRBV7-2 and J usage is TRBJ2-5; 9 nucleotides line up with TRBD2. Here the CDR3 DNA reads TGTGCCAGCAGCTTACAGCGGGGGGTTCAAGAGACCCAGTACTTC. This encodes CASSLQRGVQETQYF.